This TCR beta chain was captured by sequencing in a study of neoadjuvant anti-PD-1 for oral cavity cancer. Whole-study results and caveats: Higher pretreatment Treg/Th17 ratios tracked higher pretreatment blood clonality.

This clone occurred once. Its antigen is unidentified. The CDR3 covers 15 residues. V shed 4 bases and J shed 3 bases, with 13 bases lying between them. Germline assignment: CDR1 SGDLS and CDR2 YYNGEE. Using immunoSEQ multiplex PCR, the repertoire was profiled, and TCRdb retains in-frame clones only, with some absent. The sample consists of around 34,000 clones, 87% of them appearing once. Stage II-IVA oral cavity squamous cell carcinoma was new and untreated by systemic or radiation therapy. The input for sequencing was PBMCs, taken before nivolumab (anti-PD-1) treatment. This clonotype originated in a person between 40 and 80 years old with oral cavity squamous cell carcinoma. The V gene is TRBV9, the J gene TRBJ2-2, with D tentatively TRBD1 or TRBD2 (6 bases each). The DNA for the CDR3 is TGTGCCAGCAGCCGACCGGGGGCCGACACCGGGGAGCTGTTTTTT. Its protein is CASSRPGADTGELFF. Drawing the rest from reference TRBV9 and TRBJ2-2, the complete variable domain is DSGVTQTPKHLITATGQRVTLRCSPRSGDLSVYWYQQSLDQGLQFLIQYYNGEERAKGNILERFSAQQFPDLHSELNLSSLELGDSALYFCASSRPGADTGELFFGEGSRLTVL.